Below are 9 T cell receptor beta chains sequenced from a single sample in a study of T cell repertoires in cytomegalovirus infection. TCRdb re-called the reads with MiXCR, one entry per CDR3 protein. The sample includes around 530,000 distinct CDR3 sequences, around 27% seen only once; the top ten take over 10%. Sequencing was done on a sample of PBMCs. Receptor source: a human donor in good health (CMV status not recorded). Some clones in this sample may be carry-over from other donors' samples.

This clonotype was detected ten times or more. The CDR3 region has the DNA TGTGCCAGCAGCCGGGACAGGGGCTTTGAAGCTTTCTTT. Amino acid sequence: CASSRDRGFEAFF. The chain employs TRBV7-2 and TRBJ1-1, with 10 bases matching TRBD1. J gave up 7 bases and V 5 bases, and 4 bases lay outside the gene matches. Germline-derived CDR1 and CDR2 are SGHTA and FQGNSA. The CDR3 has 13 amino acids. Full variable domain (missing parts from reference TRBV7-2 and TRBJ1-1): GAGVSQSPSNKVTEKGKDVELRCDPISGHTALYWYRQSLGQGLEFLIYFQGNSAPDKSGLPSDRFSAERTGGSVSTLTIQRTQQEDSAVYLCASSRDRGFEAFFGQGTRLTVV.

The chain couples TRBV19 to TRBJ2-4; D possibly corresponds to TRBD1 (7 bases). Germline assignment: CDR1 LNHDA and CDR2 SQIVND (reference sequence). The germline V and J ends were trimmed by 3 bases and 7 bases, with 19 bases remaining between them. This CDR3 is 16 amino acids long. CDR3 DNA sequence: TGTGCCAGTAGTATTAGGCGGCAGGGGGGTACGAACATTCAGTACTTC. It codes for CASSIRRQGGTNIQYF.

This clonotype has just a few counts. The chain has TRBV29-1 and TRBJ2-1; TRBD1 matches 7 bases. J gave up 7 bases and V 1 base, and 1 base lay outside the gene matches. Germline-derived CDR1 and CDR2 are SQVTM and ANQGSEA. The CDR3 length is 12 residues. The CDR3 region has the DNA TGCAGCGTTGAAGGCAGGGGGAATGAGCAGTTCTTC. This sequence encodes CSVEGRGNEQFF.

CDR3 sequence reads: CASSYSNSLNEKLFF. The CDR3 bases are TGTGCCAGCAGTTACTCGAACAGTCTTAATGAAAAACTGTTTTTT. The V call is TRBV6-5, the J call TRBJ1-4; D is uncertain. This CDR3 has 15 residues. V lost 0 bases and J 4 bases, leaving 9 bases between the germline ends. CDR1 and CDR2 (germline): MNHEY, SVGAGI.

This clonotype came up many times. The CDR3 sequence is CASSLTAGPGPLLEDSNQPQHF. The CDR3 region has the DNA TGTGCCAGCAGCCTTACCGCGGGCCCGGGACCCCTCTTGGAGGATAGCAATCAGCCCCAGCATTTT. The chain has TRBV7-2 and TRBJ1-5, with D perhaps TRBD1 (5 bases). Germline assignment: CDR1 SGHTA and CDR2 FQGNSA. Between the trimmed V and J ends, which lost 5 bases and 0 bases, there was a span of 32 bases. The CDR3 consists of 22 residues. Looking up the rest from reference TRBV7-2 and TRBJ1-5 gives the full variable domain: GAGVSQSPSNKVTEKGKDVELRCDPISGHTALYWYRQSLGQGLEFLIYFQGNSAPDKSGLPSDRFSAERTGGSVSTLTIQRTQQEDSAVYLCASSLTAGPGPLLEDSNQPQHFGDGTRLSIL.

In the case of this clonotype: Since a much larger clone is just one base distant, this may be a read error. The chain combines TRBV7-8 with TRBJ2-3; 9 bases match TRBD2. After removal of 8 bases from V and 5 bases from J, the junction contained 8 bases not matched to a gene. From germline, CDR1 is SGHVS and CDR2 FQNEAQ. The CDR3 consists of 14 residues. CDR3 amino acids: CASGTRLAEDTQYF. CDR3 sequence (DNA): TGTGCCAGCGGCACCCGACTAGCGGAAGATACGCAGTATTTT.

The rearrangement uses TRBV9 and TRBJ2-7; 11 bases are shared with TRBD1. This CDR3 region has 17 residues. The germline gives CDR1 SGDLS, CDR2 YYNGEE. The V and J ends lost 0 bases and 6 bases, in that order; junction bases with no gene match: 11. The CDR3 spells CASSVGGWGQGVIEQYF. DNA of the CDR3: TGTGCCAGCAGCGTAGGAGGATGGGGACAGGGGGTAATCGAGCAGTACTTC.

The sample holds a few counts of this clonotype. This chain links TRBV7-9 with TRBJ1-2; D is uncertain. This CDR3 comprises 11 residues. The V end was cut by 7 bases, the J end by 7 bases, with 10 bases between. Germline V lookup: CDR1 SEHNR, CDR2 FQNEAQ (reference sequence). CDR3 DNA: TGTGCCAGCAACCGGGTGGGTGGCTACACCTTC. It is translated as CASNRVGGYTF.

The V and J genes are TRBV2 and TRBJ2-5; 12 bases fit TRBD2. The CDR3 sequence is 19 residues long. With V trimmed by 1 base and J by 5 bases, 14 bases remained unmatched. CDR1 is SNHLY, CDR2 FYNNEI, per germline. The CDR3 is CASSEVGTSGLGLRETQYF. CDR3 nucleotide sequence: TGTGCCAGCAGTGAAGTGGGGACTAGCGGGTTAGGCCTCCGGGAGACCCAGTACTTC.